These 16 T cell receptor beta chains were all obtained from the same sample, sequenced in a study of radiation and T cells in renal cell carcinoma. Some clones are missing from TCRdb's copy, which holds only in-frame ones; the method was immunoSEQ multiplex PCR. In the table there are approximately 15,000 clones, approximately 56% of which are singletons. The treatment is: treatment-naive control, cytoreductive nephrectomy. The specimen comprised tumor tissue, sampled from a patient whose treatment was nephrectomy without radiotherapy. These TCRs come from a man between 35 and 55 years old with renal cell carcinoma.

The CDR3 here is CASRGSGGTRNTIYF. CDR3 sequence (DNA): TGTGCCAGCAGAGGATCAGGGGGCACTAGAAACACCATATATTTT. The chain has TRBV6-5 and TRBJ1-3, with TRBD1 identical over 8 bases. The length of the CDR3 is 15 residues. The germline CDR1 and CDR2 sequences are MNHEY and SVGAGI. Trimming removed 6 bases from V and 5 bases from J; junction bases left unmatched: 9.

The CDR3 spells CASSGGASETQYF. CDR3 nucleotide sequence: TGCGCCAGCAGTGGGGGGGCGAGCGAGACCCAGTACTTC. The gene calls are TRBV5-1 and TRBJ2-5; a possible D gene is TRBD2 (7 bases). In germline, CDR1 is SGHRS, CDR2 YFSETQ. Trimming took off 5 bases at V and 5 bases at J, with 13 bases between the two ends. The CDR3 consists of 13 residues.

The chain is built from TRBV5-1 and TRBJ2-7; 10 bases line up with TRBD1. J was trimmed by 1 base and V by 4 bases; bases with no gene match: 5. Per the germline V gene, CDR1 is SGHRS and CDR2 is YFSETQ. This CDR3 comprises 15 residues. The CDR3 here is CASSRGQGGSYEQYF. The CDR3 region has the DNA TGCGCCAGCAGCCGAGGACAGGGGGGGTCCTACGAGCAGTACTTC.

The chain couples TRBV6-5 to TRBJ1-2; a possible D gene is TRBD1 (6 bases). Trimming took off 4 bases at V and 1 base at J, with 13 bases between the two ends. In germline, CDR1 is MNHEY, CDR2 SVGAGI. The CDR3 spans 15 residues. The CDR3 DNA is TGTGCCAGCAGTTTCCCAGGGGCCGGTAACTATGGCTACACCTTC. It yields the protein CASSFPGAGNYGYTF.

The chain combines TRBV10-3 with TRBJ2-7, with TRBD1 matching over 8 bases. Trimming at V came to 3 bases and at J to 5 bases, leaving 12 bases not matched to a gene. Germline-derived CDR1 and CDR2 are ENHRY and SYGVKD. The length of the CDR3 is 16 residues. The CDR3 bases are TGTGCCATCAGTGACCCCGGGGGACAGGTTGGGGACGAGCAGTACTTC. This codes for CAISDPGGQVGDEQYF.

This clone was detected a few times. The genes are TRBV5-6 and TRBJ1-3, with unresolved D. The germline gives CDR1 SGHDT, CDR2 YYEEEE. The CDR3 has 16 residues. V was trimmed by 4 bases and J by 7 bases, leaving 21 bases between them. Here the CDR3 DNA reads TGTGCCAGCAGCCAACTTGGTGCCGGTTTGGGGAACACCATATATTTT. Protein: CASSQLGAGLGNTIYF.

This clone was counted a few times. V is TRBV4-1 and J is TRBJ2-1, with no clear D. This CDR3 has 14 amino acids. V lost 0 bases and J lost 8, with 11 bases in between. Germline CDR1 MGHRA, CDR2 YSYEKL. This chain's CDR3 is CASSQEGQTDEQFF. In DNA, the CDR3 is TGCGCCAGCAGCCAAGAAGGGCAGACGGATGAGCAGTTCTTC.

The chain links TRBV7-9 to TRBJ2-7; TRBD1 matches at 9 bases. The CDR3 extends over 15 amino acids. CDR1 SEHNR and CDR2 FQNEAQ come from the germline V gene (reference sequence). After removal of 3 bases from V and 8 bases from J, the junction contained 11 bases not matched to a gene. Here the CDR3 reads CASSFITGGLGKQYF. In nucleotides, the CDR3 is TGTGCCAGCAGCTTCATAACAGGGGGCCTAGGGAAGCAGTACTTC.

This clone occurred a few times. The chain uses TRBV7-3 and TRBJ1-1; TRBD1 might be the D (6 bases). This CDR3 spans 14 amino acids. V was trimmed by 0 bases and J by 6 bases, leaving 11 bases between them. Germline assignment: CDR1 SGHTA and CDR2 FQGTGA. This CDR3 reads CASSLTGGPAEAFF. The CDR3 nucleotides read TGTGCCAGCAGCTTAACAGGGGGACCTGCTGAAGCTTTCTTT. The full variable domain, its missing parts supplied by reference TRBV7-3 and TRBJ1-1, is GAGVSQTPSNKVTEKGKYVELRCDPISGHTALYWYRQSLGQGPEFLIYFQGTGAADDSGLPNDRFFAVRPEGSVSTLKIQRTERGDSAVYLCASSLTGGPAEAFFGQGTRLTVV.

This clone was observed a handful of times. This chain joins TRBV30 and TRBJ1-1; D ambiguous. From germline, CDR1 is GTSNPN and CDR2 SVGIG (reference sequence). CDR3 size: 13 residues. The V gene lost 0 bases and the J gene lost 7 bases, with 12 bases spanning the gap. The CDR3 sequence: CAWSVLVWSEAFF. The CDR3 nucleotides are TGTGCCTGGAGTGTACTGGTTTGGAGTGAAGCTTTCTTT.

V gene TRBV19 combines with J gene TRBJ1-5; TRBD1 might be the D (6 bases). V dropped 3 bases and J dropped 0 bases, with 15 bases sitting between them. This CDR3 spans 17 amino acids. Per the germline V gene, CDR1 is LNHDA and CDR2 is SQIVND (reference sequence). The CDR3 DNA follows: TGTGCCAGTAGTATCTATCACGGACAGTATAGCAATCAGCCCCAGCATTTT. Translating it yields CASSIYHGQYSNQPQHF.

The gene calls are TRBV7-2 and TRBJ2-2, with TRBD1 matching over 8 bases. The ends lost 3 bases at V and 6 bases at J; junction bases unmatched: 9. CDR3 size: 16 residues. Germline lookup yields CDR1 SGHTA and CDR2 FQGNSA. CDR3 in amino acids: CASSFVGQGLPGELFF. Here the CDR3 DNA reads TGTGCCAGCAGCTTTGTTGGACAGGGCTTACCCGGGGAGCTGTTTTTT.

The chain has TRBV7-6 and TRBJ2-1, with D possibly TRBD2 on 5 matching bases. In germline, CDR1 is SGHVS, CDR2 FNYEAQ. Trimming removed 3 bases at V and 6 bases at J, with 9 bases between. CDR3 size: 13 residues. The CDR3 is CASSFVGVNEQFF. In DNA, the CDR3 is TGTGCCAGCAGCTTTGTCGGGGTCAATGAGCAGTTCTTC.

A few counts support this clone. The chain recombines TRBV30 with TRBJ1-5; D might be TRBD1 (5 bases). This CDR3 comprises 18 residues. In germline, CDR1 is GTSNPN, CDR2 SVGIG (reference sequence). Trimming removed 3 bases from V and 0 bases from J, with 21 bases in between. CDR3 sequence reads: CAWSRARDYSYSNQPQHF. The CDR3 nucleotides read TGTGCCTGGAGCAGAGCGAGGGACTACTCATATAGCAATCAGCCCCAGCATTTT.

This clone came up a few times. The chain has TRBV19 and TRBJ1-2; no reliable D call. Trimming shortened V by 6 bases and J by 5 bases, and 22 bases separated the two germline ends. The CDR3 is 16 amino acids. Germline CDR1 LNHDA, CDR2 SQIVND (reference sequence). The CDR3 nucleotides read TGTGCCAGTAGCCGCGGTCCGGATATAGTGGCTTATGGCTACACCTTC. Translating it yields CASSRGPDIVAYGYTF. The entire variable domain, with the rest obtained from reference TRBV19 and TRBJ1-2, is as follows: DGGITQSPKYLFRKEGQNVTLSCEQNLNHDAMYWYRQDPGQGLRLIYYSQIVNDFQKGDIAEGYSVSREKKESFPLTVTSAQKNPTAFYLCASSRGPDIVAYGYTFGSGTRLTVV.

This clone was detected a few times. The rearrangement joins TRBV19 to TRBJ2-6, with D possibly matching TRBD1 (5 bases). The CDR3 totals 13 residues. V gave up 6 bases and J gave up 2 bases, with 5 bases separating them. The germline V gene encodes CDR1 LNHDA and CDR2 SQIVND (reference sequence). The CDR3 protein is CASSRAGANVLTF. The DNA for the CDR3 is TGTGCCAGTAGCAGGGCTGGGGCCAACGTCCTGACTTTC.